This TCR beta chain was sequenced during a study of regulatory T cells in long-lasting Graves disease. The V gene's germline CDR1 is LNHDA and CDR2 SQIVND (reference sequence). CDR3 length: 11 residues. The junction had 6 bases not matched to a gene; V was cut back by 10 bases and J by 7 bases. The sample's time point: newly diagnosed GD, antithyroid drugs for less than 3 months. RNA extracted from PBMCs served as the sequencing template. In building TCR beta libraries, iRepertoire HTBI primers were used together with Arm-PCR of CDR3 regions. MiXCR was run by TCRdb on the multiplex PCR reads, yielding one entry per CDR3 protein. This sample carries some 500,000 distinct CDR3 sequences, about 16% of them seen once, and the ten largest clones take around 25%. The same specimen was also included in a second study, on T cells in Graves' hyperthyroidism and ophthalmopathy.

Sequenced material: peripheral blood mononuclear cells (PBMCs), taken at new diagnosis, from a patient treated with antithyroid drugs. The clonotype comes from a woman aged 35-65 years with Graves disease. The chain has TRBV19 and TRBJ1-1; 7 positions match TRBD1. In DNA, the CDR3 is TGTGCCATTTGGGACAGCCATGAAGCTTTCTTT. This translates into CAIWDSHEAFF.